This entry lists 18 T cell receptor beta chains sequenced from one sample in a study of spatial heterogeneity in lung cancer (dated by TCRdb to between 2018 and 2021). Beyond this particular receptor, the publication reports: The tumor nonsynonymous mutation count correlated with the number of expanded alpha and beta TCRs within the tumor.

Preparation of the library involved 5' RACE. For sequencing, a NextSeq 500 was employed. In TCRdb, the public reads were trimmed at Q25 with fastp and aligned with MiXCR, with productive beta chains retained. Here each entry gathers all rows of one CDR3 protein and keeps the most common genes and DNA. The sample data list 8,700 or so distinct CDR3 sequences, and more than 13% of these were observed just once. The biggest ten clones account for around an eighth of the sample. Taken with the paper, the label for time point translates to: sample taken at primary tumor resection. No cognate antigen is known for these TCRs. Sequencing used lung tumor tissue, obtained at surgery. The receptors shown here come from a male donor with early-stage non-small cell lung cancer.

This clonotype appeared many times. V and J are TRBV2 and TRBJ1-1; weak D call: TRBD1 (6 bases). Looked up from germline, CDR1 is SNHLY and CDR2 is FYNNEI. The CDR3 is 15 amino acids. The V and J ends lost 6 bases and 2 bases respectively, with 16 bases between them. Written as DNA, the CDR3 is TGTGCCAGCAGGGATCCAAGAGGGGGTAACACTGAAGCTTTCTTT. This codes for CASRDPRGGNTEAFF.

The rearrangement joins TRBV6-5 to TRBJ2-2; D gene ambiguous. This CDR3 has 13 amino acids. Germline CDR1 is MNHEY and CDR2 is SVGAGI. V dropped 6 bases and J dropped 4 bases, with 9 bases sitting between them. CDR3 in amino acids: CASSYLGTGELFF. For the CDR3, the DNA is TGTGCCAGCAGCTACCTGGGCACCGGGGAGCTGTTTTTT.

This clonotype was observed many times. The gene calls are TRBV12-3 or TRBV12-4 and TRBJ2-1, with D perhaps TRBD2 (7 bases). V lost 3 bases, J lost 3 bases, and 12 bases lay in between. The CDR3 is 15 residues long. The chain's CDR3 is CASSLSGGLYNEQFF. The CDR3 bases are TGTGCCAGCAGTTTGTCGGGGGGCCTCTACAATGAGCAGTTCTTC.

In this sample, this clonotype turned up many times. The chain couples TRBV11-2 to TRBJ1-6; TRBD1 aligns across 9 bases. The ends lost 5 bases at V and 5 bases at J; junction bases unmatched: 7. This CDR3 contains 16 residues. Germline V gene sequence: CDR1 SGHAT, CDR2 FQNNGV. The CDR3 loop reads CASSPTGTGNNSPLHF. In DNA form, the CDR3 reads TGTGCCAGCAGCCCCACCGGGACAGGGAATAATTCACCCCTCCACTTT.

There are many counts of this clonotype. The chain has TRBV18 and TRBJ2-5, with 7 bases matching TRBD1. Germline V gene lookup returns CDR1 KGHSH and CDR2 LQKENI. Germline trimming cut 5 bases from V and 0 bases from J; bases unmatched to any gene: 9. The CDR3 is 16 amino acids. The DNA of the CDR3 is TGTGCCAGCTCATTAGGACAGGTGGGCAACCAAGAGACCCAGTACTTC. This sequence encodes CASSLGQVGNQETQYF.

This clonotype appeared many times. The chain couples TRBV12-5 to TRBJ2-3; no firm D call. In germline, CDR1 is LGHNT, CDR2 FRNRAP. V was cut by 2 bases and J by 0 bases, with 6 bases left in between. This CDR3 contains 14 residues. The DNA for the CDR3 is TGTGCTAGTGGTTTGCCGAGGAGCACAGATACGCAGTATTTT. It yields the protein CASGLPRSTDTQYF.

This clonotype has a count of ten or more. The genes are TRBV30 and TRBJ2-2; 9 nucleotides align to TRBD1. Germline CDR1 and CDR2: GTSNPN and SVGIG (reference sequence). V shed 0 bases, J shed 6 bases, and the junction held 5 bases outside the gene matches. CDR3 length equals 15 residues. CDR3 loop: CAWSVVQGAAGELFF. The DNA for the CDR3 is TGTGCCTGGAGTGTGGTACAGGGGGCGGCCGGGGAGCTGTTTTTT.

This clonotype is labeled as medium-sized. This chain uses TRBV9 with TRBJ2-7; 9 positions agree with TRBD1. Per the germline V gene, CDR1 is SGDLS and CDR2 is YYNGEE. The CDR3 length is 15 residues. V dropped 0 bases and J dropped 5; count of bases not matched to a gene: 6. Here the CDR3 DNA reads TGTGCCAGCAGCGTAGCCGGACAGGGGTTGGACGAGCAGTACTTC. Translating it yields CASSVAGQGLDEQYF.

In its sample, this clonotype was seen many times. This rearrangement joins TRBV7-2 to TRBJ1-3, with unresolved D. Trimming took off 1 base at V and 0 bases at J, with 10 bases between the two ends. This CDR3 has 16 residues. Germline CDR1 reads SGHTA; CDR2 reads FQGNSA. The CDR3 sequence: CASSLVASSSGNTIYF. CDR3 sequence (DNA): TGTGCCAGCAGCTTAGTTGCTAGCAGCTCTGGAAACACCATATATTTT.

This clonotype was seen at least ten times. V and J are TRBV5-1 and TRBJ1-1; D gene ambiguous. Germline CDR1 SGHRS, CDR2 YFSETQ. The CDR3 contains 14 residues. V lost 0 bases to trimming and J lost 4 bases, with 10 bases between them. The CDR3 region is CASSLGTRGTEAFF. The CDR3 nucleotides are TGCGCCAGCAGCTTGGGGACCCGGGGCACTGAAGCTTTCTTT.

At least ten counts were recorded for this clonotype. The chain couples TRBV4-1 to TRBJ1-1, with TRBD1 matching over 9 bases. This CDR3 contains 14 residues. The trim removed 5 bases at V and 1 base at J, leaving 2 bases unmatched. Germline V gives CDR1 MGHRA, CDR2 YSYEKL. The CDR3 loop is CASSGTGKNTEAFF. As DNA, the CDR3 is TGCGCCAGCAGCGGGACAGGGAAGAACACTGAAGCTTTCTTT.

In this sample, this clonotype turned up many times. The rearrangement uses TRBV29-1 and TRBJ2-7; TRBD2 matches 9 bases. CDR1 and CDR2 from the germline V gene are SQVTM and ANQGSEA. Germline trimming cut 3 bases from V and 6 bases from J; bases unmatched to any gene: 6. The CDR3 runs 13 residues. The CDR3 sequence: CSVDLGGRGEQYF. CDR3 sequence (DNA): TGCAGCGTTGACCTGGGCGGGAGGGGCGAGCAGTACTTC.

The sample holds many counts of this clonotype. The rearrangement uses TRBV12-3 or TRBV12-4 and TRBJ1-1, with 7 positions matching TRBD1. V trimming: 6 bases; J trimming: 4 bases; junction bases outside the gene matches: 8. The CDR3 is 14 residues long. This CDR3 reads CASSPRQGITEAFF. The CDR3 bases are TGTGCCAGCAGCCCTCGACAGGGCATCACTGAAGCTTTCTTT.

In its sample, this clonotype was seen many times. The chain has TRBV11-2 and TRBJ2-2, with 9 bases that match TRBD2. V was pared by 2 bases and J by 1 base, with 2 bases of the junction left unmatched. Germline CDR1 SGHAT, CDR2 FQNNGV. CDR3 length: 16 residues. CDR3 DNA sequence: TGTGCCAGCAGCTTATTAGCGGGAGTGAACACCGGGGAGCTGTTTTTT. Protein product: CASSLLAGVNTGELFF.

By sample share, this clonotype is medium-sized. V usage is TRBV4-3 and J usage is TRBJ1-1, with D uncertain. Between the trimmed V and J ends, which lost 0 bases and 1 base, there was a span of 6 bases. Germline CDR1 LGHNA, CDR2 YSLEER. CDR3 length: 14 amino acids. The CDR3 DNA is TGCGCCAGCAGCCAAGATTACCGGAACACTGAAGCTTTCTTT. Its protein product is CASSQDYRNTEAFF.

This clonotype has a count of ten or more. The J gene is TRBJ1-5, the V gene TRBV19, with 7 bases fitting TRBD1. The CDR3 is 14 amino acids. CDR1 and CDR2 from the germline V gene are LNHDA and SQIVND (reference sequence). Trimming cost V 3 bases and J 6 bases; bases outside gene matches: 5. CDR3 sequence (DNA): TGTGCCAGTAGTATCACAGGGGTGGGTCAGCCCCAGCATTTT. Translating gives CASSITGVGQPQHF.

This clonotype was seen ten or more times. The chain joins TRBV20-1 to TRBJ1-1; D uncertain. Germline V CDR1 and CDR2: DFQATT, SNEGSKA (reference sequence). Trimming took 1 base from V and 1 from J, leaving 7 bases between them. This CDR3 is 13 amino acids long. CDR3 nucleotides: TGCAGTGCTAGAGTGGTGGGGAACACTGAAGCTTTCTTT. Amino acid sequence: CSARVVGNTEAFF.

This clonotype appeared many times. The rearrangement links TRBV10-3 to TRBJ1-1; D unresolved. The germline CDR1 and CDR2 sequences are ENHRY and SYGVKD. The V end lost 3 bases, the J end lost 1 base, and 12 bases lay between the germline ends. The CDR3 length is 15 residues. The CDR3 is CAISEYGESNTEAFF. The CDR3 coding sequence is TGTGCCATCAGTGAATATGGGGAGTCGAACACTGAAGCTTTCTTT.